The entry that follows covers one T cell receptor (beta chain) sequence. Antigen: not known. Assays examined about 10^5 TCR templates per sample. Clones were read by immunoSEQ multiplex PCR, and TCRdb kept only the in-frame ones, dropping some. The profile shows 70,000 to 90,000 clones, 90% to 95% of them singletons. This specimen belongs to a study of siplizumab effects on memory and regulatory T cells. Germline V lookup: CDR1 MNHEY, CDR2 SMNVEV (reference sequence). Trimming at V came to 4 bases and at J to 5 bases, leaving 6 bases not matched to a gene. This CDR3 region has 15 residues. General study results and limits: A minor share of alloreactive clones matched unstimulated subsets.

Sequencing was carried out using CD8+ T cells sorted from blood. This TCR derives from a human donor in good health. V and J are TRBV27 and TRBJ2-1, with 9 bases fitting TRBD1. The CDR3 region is CASSSPGQGDNEQFF. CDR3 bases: TGTGCCAGCAGTTCCCCGGGACAGGGAGACAATGAGCAGTTCTTC.